This note documents a single T cell receptor (beta chain) sequence. The data stem from a study of blood T cell repertoires in COVID-19. Study information: Both acute and convalescent COVID-19 samples were obtained from the United States, Italy and Spain. Nucleic acid was either cDNA or gDNA, and it came from T cells, B-cell-depleted T cells, or PBMCs.

Clones were read by immunoSEQ multiplex PCR, and TCRdb kept only the in-frame ones, dropping some. This table has around 100,000 clones, 80% to 90% appearing once. V shed 0 bases, J shed 3 bases, and the junction held 5 bases outside the gene matches. From germline, CDR1 is WNHNN and CDR2 SYGVQD (reference sequence). The CDR3 totals 17 residues. The receptor was isolated from a man aged 40-49 years with acute or convalescent COVID-19. V gene TRBV10-1 combines with J gene TRBJ2-2; 9 nucleotides align to TRBD2. The sequenced material came from peripheral blood. The CDR3 bases are TGCGCCAGCAGTGAGTCCCGACTAGCGGACTACACCGGGGAGCTGTTTTTT. This sequence encodes CASSESRLADYTGELFF.